The T cell receptor beta chain described here comes from a study of cytomegalovirus exposure and HLA in healthy donors. Per the germline V gene, CDR1 is SGHNT and CDR2 is YYREEE (reference sequence). CDR3 length equals 16 residues. J lost 0 bases, V lost 4 bases, and 5 bases had no gene match. Assay used: immunoSEQ multiplex PCR; TCRdb lists only in-frame clones, some missing. The profile covers about 120,000 clones, with roughly 89% appearing a single time and around 1.2% taken by the ten largest. Sequenced material: PBMCs. The chain couples TRBV5-4 to TRBJ2-3; TRBD2 agrees at 10 bases. The sequence was collected from a woman in her late teens or twenties in good health and CMV-seronegative. The CDR3 DNA is TGTGCCAGCAGCCCAGGACTAGCGGCTAGCACAGATACGCAGTATTTT. Protein sequence: CASSPGLAASTDTQYF.